The 32 T cell receptor beta chains presented below share a single source sample, sequenced in a study of control samples from healthy donors and cancer patients. The protocol was immunoSEQ multiplex PCR, while the TCRdb copy is restricted to in-frame clones and leaves out a portion. The sample consists of over 150,000 clones, about 92% of them appearing once. The source material was blood. These TCRs come from a man aged 25 to 40 in good health.

The chain uses TRBV6-2 or TRBV6-3 and TRBJ2-7; D gene uncertain. The germline V gene has CDR1 MNHEY and CDR2 SVGEGT. Trimming pared 0 bases from V and 3 bases from J, leaving 9 bases between. This CDR3 region has 14 residues. The DNA of the CDR3 is TGTGCCAGCAGTTACTCGGGCACCAGCTACGAGCAGTACTTC. Encoded protein: CASSYSGTSYEQYF.

This chain links TRBV9 with TRBJ1-6, with D tentatively TRBD1 (5 bases). Trimming removed 3 bases at V and 1 base at J, with 8 bases between. The germline V gene encodes CDR1 SGDLS and CDR2 YYNGEE. The CDR3 spans 15 residues. The DNA for the CDR3 is TGTGCCAGCAGCGGCGAGGGGTCCTATAATTCACCCCTCCACTTT. Translation: CASSGEGSYNSPLHF.

V gene TRBV27 combines with J gene TRBJ2-3; TRBD1 matches at 9 bases. Germline CDR1 is MNHEY and CDR2 is SMNVEV (reference sequence). V shed 6 bases and J 6 bases; nucleotides not matched to a gene: 4. The CDR3 extends over 13 amino acids. The CDR3: CASRGTGMDTQYF. The CDR3 DNA is TGTGCCAGCAGGGGGACAGGGATGGATACGCAGTATTTT.

The chain carries TRBV5-1 and TRBJ1-3; D uncertain. With 0 bases removed from V and 4 bases from J, the gap between germline ends came to 11 bases. The germline gives CDR1 SGHRS, CDR2 YFSETQ. The CDR3 contains 15 residues. Here the CDR3 DNA reads TGCGCCAGCAGCTTGGGAAGTGGTCAAGGAAACACCATATATTTT. It encodes CASSLGSGQGNTIYF.

The V gene is TRBV5-4, the J gene TRBJ2-1; 7 bases map to TRBD1. CDR1 is SGHNT and CDR2 is YYREEE in the germline V gene (reference sequence). The length of the CDR3 is 15 residues. V lost 4 bases to trimming and J lost 4 bases; unmatched junction nucleotides: 8. DNA of the CDR3: TGTGCCAGCAGCATCGGACAGGACAAATACAATGAGCAGTTCTTC. It is translated as CASSIGQDKYNEQFF.

This chain links TRBV7-9 with TRBJ1-1; no clear D. The CDR3 extends over 13 amino acids. CDR1 and CDR2 from the germline V gene are SEHNR and FQNEAQ (reference sequence). V lost 1 base and J lost 1, with 4 bases in between. The CDR3 bases are TGTGCCAGCAGCTTAGTCACGAACACTGAAGCTTTCTTT. As protein: CASSLVTNTEAFF.

V is TRBV5-1 and J is TRBJ2-5; D is possibly TRBD2 (5 bases). This CDR3 comprises 14 residues. Germline V gene lookup returns CDR1 SGHRS and CDR2 YFSETQ. V was clipped by 0 bases and J by 7 bases, with 13 bases between them. CDR3 in amino acids: CASSLDSGKGTQYF. The CDR3 bases are TGCGCCAGCAGCTTGGATTCCGGGAAGGGGACCCAGTACTTC.

The chain uses TRBV7-2 and TRBJ1-3; D remains ambiguous. There are 14 residues in the CDR3. Deletions cut 5 bases from V and 0 bases from J, with 8 bases between. Germline assignment: CDR1 SGHTA and CDR2 FQGNSA. Here the CDR3 DNA reads TGTGCCAGCAGCCCGATTAGCTCTGGAAACACCATATATTTT. It is translated as CASSPISSGNTIYF.

V and J are TRBV7-9 and TRBJ1-2; unclear D gene. Germline V gene lookup returns CDR1 SEHNR and CDR2 FQNEAQ (reference sequence). The CDR3 covers 12 residues. Between the trimmed V and J ends, which lost 5 bases and 2 bases, there was a span of 6 bases. The CDR3 coding sequence is TGTGCCAGCAGCCGTCAAAACTATGGCTACACCTTC. It yields the protein CASSRQNYGYTF.

The chain recombines TRBV10-3 with TRBJ2-7; D might be TRBD1 (7 bases). The germline CDR1 and CDR2 sequences are ENHRY and SYGVKD. The CDR3 spans 14 residues. V gave up 6 bases and J gave up 1 base, with 13 bases separating them. The CDR3 is CAIREGAMSYEQYF. CDR3 bases: TGTGCCATCAGGGAGGGGGCGATGTCCTACGAGCAGTACTTC.

The chain is built from TRBV7-9 and TRBJ1-1; D possibly corresponds to TRBD1 (5 bases). V was pared by 5 bases and J by 1 base, with 14 bases between. The CDR3 is 15 residues long. The germline V gene has CDR1 SEHNR and CDR2 FQNEAQ (reference sequence). CDR3 DNA sequence: TGTGCCAGCAGCATGAGGGGCCAAGGGAACACTGAAGCTTTCTTT. Translated: CASSMRGQGNTEAFF.

The chain joins TRBV11-2 to TRBJ1-1; a weak D match, TRBD1 (5 bases). CDR3 length: 16 residues. Trimming pared 2 bases from V and 3 bases from J, leaving 16 bases between. The germline V gene encodes CDR1 SGHAT and CDR2 FQNNGV. For the CDR3, the DNA is TGTGCCAGCAGCTTATCGCTCGCCAGGGCAGACACTGAAGCTTTCTTT. Its translation: CASSLSLARADTEAFF.

The genes are TRBV10-3 and TRBJ1-1, with D uncertain. Trimming took 3 bases from V and 4 from J, leaving 9 bases between them. This CDR3 comprises 13 residues. Germline assignment: CDR1 ENHRY and CDR2 SYGVKD. The CDR3 loop is CAISEETSTEAFF. The CDR3 DNA reads TGTGCCATCAGTGAAGAGACTAGCACTGAAGCTTTCTTT.

The V and J genes are TRBV4-2 and TRBJ1-1; no clear D gene. The CDR3 has 15 amino acids. Germline CDR1 is LGHNA and CDR2 is YNFKEQ. Between the trimmed V and J ends, which lost 3 bases and 0 bases, there was a span of 11 bases. The CDR3 DNA reads as TGTGCCAGCAGCCAGGTGTCAGCAATGAACACTGAAGCTTTCTTT. Encoded protein: CASSQVSAMNTEAFF.

The chain has TRBV6-2 or TRBV6-3 and TRBJ2-4; 8 nucleotides align to TRBD2. The CDR3 covers 14 residues. Germline CDR1 is MNHEY and CDR2 is SVGEGT. Losses at the gene ends were 5 bases for V and 6 bases for J; bases not matched to a gene: 6. CDR3 protein: CASSSPGTRNIQYF. The CDR3 DNA reads as TGTGCCAGCAGTAGCCCGGGGACTAGAAACATTCAGTACTTC.

V and J are TRBV12-5 and TRBJ2-2; D call uncertain. The CDR3 has 14 amino acids. From germline, CDR1 is LGHNT and CDR2 FRNRAP. Trimming took 4 bases from V and 1 from J, leaving 7 bases between them. CDR3 sequence reads: CASGSGLNTGELFF. The CDR3 DNA follows: TGTGCTAGTGGTTCAGGTTTGAACACCGGGGAGCTGTTTTTT.

The chain is built from TRBV21-1 and TRBJ2-1; the table's TRBD1 call for D was not verified on the DNA. TRBV21-1 is tagged as a pseudogene. The length of the CDR3 is 20 residues. In DNA form, the CDR3 reads TGTGCCAGCAGCAAAGTCGGGGACAGGGAGTCTCAAATGTCCTACAATGAGCAGTTCTTC. It encodes CASSKVGDRESQMSYNEQFF.

This clone was found once. The V and J genes are TRBV9 and TRBJ2-1; TRBD2 matches 13 bases. CDR1 and CDR2 (germline): SGDLS, YYNGEE. The CDR3 totals 15 residues. Trimming removed 4 bases from V and 5 bases from J; junction bases left unmatched: 3. The CDR3 DNA follows: TGTGCCAGCAGCCCGGGACTAGCGGGGAACAATGAGCAGTTCTTC. Amino acids: CASSPGLAGNNEQFF.

CDR3 sequence (DNA): TGTGCCAGTAGTATAGGCTTGGCGGGAGGGGAGACCCAGTACTTC. Its protein product is CASSIGLAGGETQYF. V usage is TRBV19 and J usage is TRBJ2-5; 9 bases are a match to TRBD2. J lost 5 bases, V lost 1 base, and 5 bases had no gene match. The CDR3 runs to 15 residues. The germline V gene has CDR1 LNHDA and CDR2 SQIVND (reference sequence). Full variable domain (missing parts from reference TRBV19 and TRBJ2-5): DGGITQSPKYLFRKEGQNVTLSCEQNLNHDAMYWYRQDPGQGLRLIYYSQIVNDFQKGDIAEGYSVSREKKESFPLTVTSAQKNPTAFYLCASSIGLAGGETQYFGPGTRLLVL.

V and J are TRBV3-1 (or the pseudogene TRBV3-2) and TRBJ2-7; 9 bases align to TRBD2. Germline V gene data show CDR1 as LGHDT and CDR2 as YNNKEL (reference sequence). J lost 5 bases, V lost 1 base, and 9 bases had no gene match. The CDR3 sequence is 16 residues long. This CDR3 reads CASSQVSLAGPDEQYF. CDR3 DNA sequence: TGTGCCAGCAGCCAAGTTTCCCTAGCGGGGCCCGACGAGCAGTACTTC.

The CDR3 sequence is CASSLVAGVNTGELFF. The DNA for the CDR3 is TGTGCCAGCAGCTTAGTGGCGGGGGTGAACACCGGGGAGCTGTTTTTT. The V call is TRBV7-2, the J call TRBJ2-2, with 7 bases aligning to TRBD2. Germline values: CDR1 SGHTA, CDR2 FQGNSA. This CDR3 region has 16 residues. The trim removed 1 base at V and 1 base at J, leaving 3 bases unmatched.

The chain couples TRBV21-1 to TRBJ2-2; the table names TRBD1, a call not compared with the DNA. TRBV21-1 is termed a pseudogene. This CDR3 comprises 14 residues. CDR3 coding DNA: TGTGCCAGCAGCCGGACAGGGGGTCCCGGGGAGCTGTTTTTT. Amino acids: CASSRTGGPGELFF.

CDR3 sequence (DNA): TGTGCCAGCAGTCCGGTAGAGTTCCAAGAGACCCAGTACTTC. Its protein is CASSPVEFQETQYF. The chain uses TRBV28 and TRBJ2-5; D unclear. Germline CDR1 reads MDHEN; CDR2 reads SYDVKM. CDR3 size: 14 residues. V shed 5 bases and J shed 1 base, with 11 bases lying between them.

J is TRBJ1-1 and V is TRBV27; the match to TRBD1 covers 9 bases. The CDR3 contains 16 residues. J lost 4 bases, V lost 5 bases, and 11 bases had no gene match. CDR1 is MNHEY and CDR2 is SMNVEV in the germline V gene (reference sequence). In DNA, the CDR3 is TGTGCCAGCAGTCACAGGACAGGGGCCCGGGGCACTGAAGCTTTCTTT. The encoded protein is CASSHRTGARGTEAFF.

The V call is TRBV6-2 or TRBV6-3, the J call TRBJ1-5; no clear D. V was shortened by 2 bases and J by 6 bases, with 14 bases between the two germline ends. CDR3 length equals 15 residues. Germline assignment: CDR1 MNHEY and CDR2 SVGEGT. The CDR3 here is CASSYAGNWGQPQHF. For the CDR3, the DNA is TGTGCCAGCAGTTACGCGGGGAATTGGGGTCAGCCCCAGCATTTT.

This chain links TRBV6-5 with TRBJ1-2; 12 bases map to TRBD1. V shed 0 bases and J 2 bases; nucleotides not matched to a gene: 1. Per the germline V gene, CDR1 is MNHEY and CDR2 is SVGAGI. The length of the CDR3 is 16 residues. The CDR3 sequence: CASSYSGQGANYGYTF. The CDR3 DNA follows: TGTGCCAGCAGTTACTCGGGACAGGGGGCCAACTATGGCTACACCTTC.

The V call is TRBV2, the J call TRBJ1-2; 8 bases line up with TRBD1. CDR1 is SNHLY, CDR2 FYNNEI, per germline. The CDR3 sequence is 16 residues long. V lost 1 base to trimming and J lost 4 bases; unmatched junction nucleotides: 8. CDR3 DNA sequence: TGTGCCAGCAGTGAAGGACAGGGGAGCTATAGCTATGGCTACACCTTC. This codes for CASSEGQGSYSYGYTF. The whole variable domain, remainder taken from reference TRBV2 and TRBJ1-2, is EPEVTQTPSHQVTQMGQEVILRCVPISNHLYFYWYRQILGQKVEFLVSFYNNEISEKSEIFDDQFSVERPDGSNFTLKIRSTKLEDSAMYFCASSEGQGSYSYGYTFGSGTRLTVV.

The chain carries TRBV7-9 and TRBJ2-7; TRBD2 is a possible D gene (6 bases). Trimming cost V 7 bases and J 5 bases, with 15 bases left between them. CDR1 SEHNR and CDR2 FQNEAQ come from the germline V gene (reference sequence). The CDR3 has 13 amino acids. The chain's CDR3 is CASTSGGIHEQYF. As DNA, the CDR3 is TGTGCCAGCACCTCGGGCGGGATCCACGAGCAGTACTTC.

Notes on this clone: One junction end disagrees with the germline gene, perhaps due to a read error. The V and J genes are TRBV10-3 and TRBJ2-7; 8 nucleotides line up with TRBD1. This CDR3 has 16 residues. Germline CDR1 ENHRY, CDR2 SYGVKD. The CDR3 region is CVISVTGGKGSHEQYF. As DNA, the CDR3 is TGTGTCATCAGTGTCACAGGGGGAAAGGGATCTCACGAGCAGTACTTC.

This sequence joins TRBV6-5 and TRBJ1-6; 7 bases map to TRBD1. V shed 11 bases, J shed 6 bases, and the junction held 7 bases outside the gene matches. The CDR3 is made up of 13 amino acids. In germline, CDR1 is MNHEY, CDR2 SVGAGI. DNA for the CDR3: TGTGCCGCCCGGGACAGATTTAATTCACCCCTCCACTTT. Its translation is CAARDRFNSPLHF.

The gene calls are TRBV7-9 and TRBJ2-3; D remains ambiguous. The ends were cut back, 5 bases at V and 7 bases at J, with 13 bases in the middle. Germline CDR1 reads SEHNR; CDR2 reads FQNEAQ (reference sequence). The CDR3 has 13 amino acids. This CDR3 is CASSPPTVYTQYF. CDR3 nucleotide sequence: TGTGCCAGCAGCCCCCCGACCGTATATACGCAGTATTTT.

On this clone: Other DNA variants within this sample encode the same CDR3. CDR3 nucleotide sequence: TGTGCCAGCAGTTTAACTGGAAACACCATATATTTT. This encodes CASSLTGNTIYF. The V call is TRBV12-3 or TRBV12-4, the J call TRBJ1-3, with no clear D. Trimming stripped 2 bases from V and 2 bases from J, with 1 base between. This CDR3 contains 12 residues.